This is a list of T cell receptor beta chains from one sample in a study of blood T cell repertoires in COVID-19. Produced via immunoSEQ multiplex PCR; TCRdb's table is partial and in-frame only. The table shows around 190,000 clones, with roughly 86% occurring only once. The sample consisted of PBMCs or T cells enriched from blood (not recorded which). The receptor source for this set is a man between 18 and 29 years old with acute COVID-19. The CDR3 runs from the conserved cysteine through the conserved F or W. Fields, in order: clone size, J gene, V gene, D gene, CDR3 protein, CDR3 DNA. D genes are given only for firm matches. Size tells how often a clone was seen (once, few, many) or the class of an expanded clone, and some rows leave it out.

NA | TRBJ2-1 | TRBV28 | TRBD2 | CASSRLAGGIYNEQFF | TGTGCCAGCAGTCGACTAGCGGGAGGGATATACAATGAGCAGTTCTTC
NA | TRBJ2-7 | TRBV7-2 | TRBD2 | CASSDTGTRGYEQYF | TGTGCCAGCAGCGACACCGGGACTAGGGGCTACGAGCAGTACTTC
NA | TRBJ2-7 | TRBV28 | TRBD2 | CASSLPALAFSYEQYF | TGTGCCAGCAGTTTGCCCGCACTAGCGTTTTCCTACGAGCAGTACTTC
NA | TRBJ1-3 | TRBV5-1 | NA | CASSQTSPGHPSGNTIYF | TGCGCCAGCAGCCAAACAAGTCCGGGACATCCGTCTGGAAACACCATATATTTT
NA | TRBJ1-6 | TRBV5-6 | TRBD1 | CASSPTTGGWNSPLHF | TGTGCCAGCAGCCCTACGACAGGGGGTTGGAATTCACCCCTCCACTTT
NA | TRBJ2-2 | TRBV5-1 | NA | CASSLQVDGELFF | TGCGCCAGCAGCTTGCAGGTCGACGGGGAGCTGTTTTTT
NA | TRBJ2-5 | TRBV18 | NA | CASSAGWQETQYF | TGTGCCAGCTCAGCAGGGTGGCAAGAGACCCAGTACTTC
NA | TRBJ1-2 | TRBV19 | NA | CASSIGRNYGYTF | TGTGCCAGTAGTATTGGCAGGAACTATGGCTACACCTTC
NA | TRBJ2-3 | TRBV28 | NA | CASSLSIGSDSGDTQYF | TGTGCCAGCAGTTTATCTATCGGGAGTGACTCTGGAGATACGCAGTATTTT
NA | TRBJ1-2 | TRBV11-2 | TRBD1 | CASSSTGDRYGYTF | TGTGCCAGCAGCTCGACAGGGGACCGCTATGGCTACACCTTC
few | TRBJ1-1 | TRBV27 | NA | CASTGGMNTEAFF | TGTGCCAGCACCGGCGGCATGAACACTGAAGCTTTCTTT
NA | TRBJ2-7 | TRBV12-3/TRBV12-4 | TRBD1 | CASSRDSSYEQYF | TGTGCCAGCAGTCGGGACAGTTCCTACGAGCAGTACTTC
NA | TRBJ2-1 | TRBV10-3 | TRBD1 | CAIPGQGLNEQFF | TGTGCCATCCCGGGACAGGGTTTGAATGAGCAGTTCTTC
NA | TRBJ2-3 | TRBV7-3 | NA | CASSLMRGGTDTQYF | TGTGCCAGCAGCTTAATGCGCGGGGGCACAGATACGCAGTATTTT
NA | TRBJ2-3 | TRBV4-1 | NA | CASSPGLREDTQYF | TGCGCCAGCAGCCCGGGACTTAGGGAAGATACGCAGTATTTT
NA | TRBJ2-1 | TRBV13 | NA | CASSLSGYSYNEQFF | TGTGCCAGCAGCTTGAGCGGATATTCCTACAATGAGCAGTTCTTC
NA | TRBJ2-2 | TRBV28 | NA | CASSLTNPWRELFF | TGTGCCAGCAGTTTGACAAACCCATGGAGGGAGCTGTTTTTT
NA | TRBJ1-5 | TRBV7-8 | TRBD1 | CASSRGQGNQPQHF | TGTGCCAGCAGCCGAGGACAGGGGAATCAGCCCCAGCATTTT
NA | TRBJ2-7 | TRBV4-1 | NA | CASSYGYRNYEQYF | TGCGCCAGCAGCTATGGCTACAGAAACTACGAGCAGTACTTC
NA | TRBJ1-6 | TRBV5-4 | TRBD1 | CASSLEQGVMSPLHF | TGTGCCAGCAGCTTGGAACAGGGGGTAATGTCACCCCTCCACTTT
NA | TRBJ2-3 | TRBV30 | NA | CAWTPETSTDTQYF | TGTGCCTGGACCCCCGAGACTAGCACAGATACGCAGTATTTT
few | TRBJ1-4 | TRBV10-3 | TRBD1 | CAISPGQGKEKLFF | TGTGCCATCAGCCCGGGACAGGGGAAAGAAAAACTGTTTTTT
NA | TRBJ1-1 | TRBV10-1 | NA | CASSRDFSNTEAFF | TGCGCCAGCAGTCGGGACTTTTCGAACACTGAAGCTTTCTTT
NA | TRBJ2-2 | TRBV7-8 | TRBD1 | CASSPDRGPIGELFF | TGTGCCAGCAGTCCAGACAGGGGACCCATCGGGGAGCTGTTTTTT
NA | TRBJ1-3 | TRBV16 | NA | CASSPTESWGVDGNTIYF | TGTGCCAGCAGCCCTACTGAGTCGTGGGGCGTGGATGGAAACACCATATATTTT
few | TRBJ2-1 | TRBV28 | TRBD2 | CASSLSGSYNEQFF | TGTGCCAGCAGTTTGAGCGGGAGCTACAATGAGCAGTTCTTC
NA | TRBJ2-7 | TRBV6-2/TRBV6-3 | TRBD2 | CASRYSGSSYEQYF | TGTGCCAGCAGGTACAGCGGGAGCTCCTACGAGCAGTACTTC
NA | TRBJ2-2 | TRBV7-8 | TRBD2 | CASSGGLAGDRSGELFF | TGTGCCAGCAGCGGAGGACTAGCGGGAGATCGTAGCGGGGAGCTGTTTTTT
NA | TRBJ2-7 | TRBV11-3 | TRBD1 | CASSLETGTGTYEQYF | TGTGCCAGCAGCTTAGAAACCGGGACAGGGACCTACGAGCAGTACTTC
NA | TRBJ2-5 | TRBV19 | NA | CASSIDQETCVGTQYF | TGTGCCAGTAGTATAGATCAAGAGACTTGTGTGGGGACCCAGTACTTC
NA | TRBJ2-2 | TRBV5-1 | NA | CASSLAGEGTGELFF | TGCGCCAGCAGCTTGGCGGGAGAGGGCACCGGGGAGCTGTTTTTT
few | TRBJ2-2 | TRBV7-7 | NA | CASSLSPGLNTGELFF | TGTGCTAGCAGCTTGAGTCCAGGTCTCAACACCGGGGAGCTGTTTTTT
NA | TRBJ2-2 | TRBV6-2/TRBV6-3 | TRBD2 | CASSAGVGTGELFF | TGTGCCAGCAGCGCGGGAGTCGGAACCGGGGAGCTGTTTTTT
NA | TRBJ2-2 | TRBV7-9 | TRBD2 | CASTSSGRAGGELFF | TGTGCCAGCACCTCTAGCGGGAGGGCCGGCGGGGAGCTGTTTTTT
NA | TRBJ2-2 | TRBV10-2 | TRBD2 | CASSGRAGELFF | TGCGCCAGCAGCGGGAGGGCCGGGGAGCTGTTTTTT
NA | TRBJ2-7 | TRBV7-9 | NA | CASSPWRSSGEQYF | TGTGCCAGCAGCCCATGGAGAAGCTCGGGGGAGCAGTACTTC